The present entry profiles one TCR beta chain with its context. Antigen specificity is unknown. The data were obtained in a study of T-cell memory formation after mild COVID-19. Whole-study context: The TCR clusters were mostly specific to one donor. General study findings and limits: Contracting clones from day 15 to 85 had balanced CD4/CD8; later expanders favoured CD4+.

One entry per CDR3 protein, called by TCRdb with MiXCR from the 5' RACE reads. The sample contains fewer than 400,000 distinct CDR3 sequences, 15% to 20% of which appear only once. The source is a man between 18 and 35 years old who had mild COVID-19 (a few samples of this study predate the infection). Cell type and time point are not known. Source material: PBMCs or a T cell subset sorted from them (not recorded which).

The CDR3 DNA is TGCAGCGTTGCAGGGACCGGAGATCTCTATGGCTACACCTTC. The encoded protein is CSVAGTGDLYGYTF. The chain links TRBV29-1 to TRBJ1-2, with D perhaps TRBD1 (5 bases). Trimming shortened V by 4 bases and J by 4 bases, and 16 bases separated the two germline ends. In germline, CDR1 is SQVTM, CDR2 ANQGSEA. CDR3 length: 14 residues.